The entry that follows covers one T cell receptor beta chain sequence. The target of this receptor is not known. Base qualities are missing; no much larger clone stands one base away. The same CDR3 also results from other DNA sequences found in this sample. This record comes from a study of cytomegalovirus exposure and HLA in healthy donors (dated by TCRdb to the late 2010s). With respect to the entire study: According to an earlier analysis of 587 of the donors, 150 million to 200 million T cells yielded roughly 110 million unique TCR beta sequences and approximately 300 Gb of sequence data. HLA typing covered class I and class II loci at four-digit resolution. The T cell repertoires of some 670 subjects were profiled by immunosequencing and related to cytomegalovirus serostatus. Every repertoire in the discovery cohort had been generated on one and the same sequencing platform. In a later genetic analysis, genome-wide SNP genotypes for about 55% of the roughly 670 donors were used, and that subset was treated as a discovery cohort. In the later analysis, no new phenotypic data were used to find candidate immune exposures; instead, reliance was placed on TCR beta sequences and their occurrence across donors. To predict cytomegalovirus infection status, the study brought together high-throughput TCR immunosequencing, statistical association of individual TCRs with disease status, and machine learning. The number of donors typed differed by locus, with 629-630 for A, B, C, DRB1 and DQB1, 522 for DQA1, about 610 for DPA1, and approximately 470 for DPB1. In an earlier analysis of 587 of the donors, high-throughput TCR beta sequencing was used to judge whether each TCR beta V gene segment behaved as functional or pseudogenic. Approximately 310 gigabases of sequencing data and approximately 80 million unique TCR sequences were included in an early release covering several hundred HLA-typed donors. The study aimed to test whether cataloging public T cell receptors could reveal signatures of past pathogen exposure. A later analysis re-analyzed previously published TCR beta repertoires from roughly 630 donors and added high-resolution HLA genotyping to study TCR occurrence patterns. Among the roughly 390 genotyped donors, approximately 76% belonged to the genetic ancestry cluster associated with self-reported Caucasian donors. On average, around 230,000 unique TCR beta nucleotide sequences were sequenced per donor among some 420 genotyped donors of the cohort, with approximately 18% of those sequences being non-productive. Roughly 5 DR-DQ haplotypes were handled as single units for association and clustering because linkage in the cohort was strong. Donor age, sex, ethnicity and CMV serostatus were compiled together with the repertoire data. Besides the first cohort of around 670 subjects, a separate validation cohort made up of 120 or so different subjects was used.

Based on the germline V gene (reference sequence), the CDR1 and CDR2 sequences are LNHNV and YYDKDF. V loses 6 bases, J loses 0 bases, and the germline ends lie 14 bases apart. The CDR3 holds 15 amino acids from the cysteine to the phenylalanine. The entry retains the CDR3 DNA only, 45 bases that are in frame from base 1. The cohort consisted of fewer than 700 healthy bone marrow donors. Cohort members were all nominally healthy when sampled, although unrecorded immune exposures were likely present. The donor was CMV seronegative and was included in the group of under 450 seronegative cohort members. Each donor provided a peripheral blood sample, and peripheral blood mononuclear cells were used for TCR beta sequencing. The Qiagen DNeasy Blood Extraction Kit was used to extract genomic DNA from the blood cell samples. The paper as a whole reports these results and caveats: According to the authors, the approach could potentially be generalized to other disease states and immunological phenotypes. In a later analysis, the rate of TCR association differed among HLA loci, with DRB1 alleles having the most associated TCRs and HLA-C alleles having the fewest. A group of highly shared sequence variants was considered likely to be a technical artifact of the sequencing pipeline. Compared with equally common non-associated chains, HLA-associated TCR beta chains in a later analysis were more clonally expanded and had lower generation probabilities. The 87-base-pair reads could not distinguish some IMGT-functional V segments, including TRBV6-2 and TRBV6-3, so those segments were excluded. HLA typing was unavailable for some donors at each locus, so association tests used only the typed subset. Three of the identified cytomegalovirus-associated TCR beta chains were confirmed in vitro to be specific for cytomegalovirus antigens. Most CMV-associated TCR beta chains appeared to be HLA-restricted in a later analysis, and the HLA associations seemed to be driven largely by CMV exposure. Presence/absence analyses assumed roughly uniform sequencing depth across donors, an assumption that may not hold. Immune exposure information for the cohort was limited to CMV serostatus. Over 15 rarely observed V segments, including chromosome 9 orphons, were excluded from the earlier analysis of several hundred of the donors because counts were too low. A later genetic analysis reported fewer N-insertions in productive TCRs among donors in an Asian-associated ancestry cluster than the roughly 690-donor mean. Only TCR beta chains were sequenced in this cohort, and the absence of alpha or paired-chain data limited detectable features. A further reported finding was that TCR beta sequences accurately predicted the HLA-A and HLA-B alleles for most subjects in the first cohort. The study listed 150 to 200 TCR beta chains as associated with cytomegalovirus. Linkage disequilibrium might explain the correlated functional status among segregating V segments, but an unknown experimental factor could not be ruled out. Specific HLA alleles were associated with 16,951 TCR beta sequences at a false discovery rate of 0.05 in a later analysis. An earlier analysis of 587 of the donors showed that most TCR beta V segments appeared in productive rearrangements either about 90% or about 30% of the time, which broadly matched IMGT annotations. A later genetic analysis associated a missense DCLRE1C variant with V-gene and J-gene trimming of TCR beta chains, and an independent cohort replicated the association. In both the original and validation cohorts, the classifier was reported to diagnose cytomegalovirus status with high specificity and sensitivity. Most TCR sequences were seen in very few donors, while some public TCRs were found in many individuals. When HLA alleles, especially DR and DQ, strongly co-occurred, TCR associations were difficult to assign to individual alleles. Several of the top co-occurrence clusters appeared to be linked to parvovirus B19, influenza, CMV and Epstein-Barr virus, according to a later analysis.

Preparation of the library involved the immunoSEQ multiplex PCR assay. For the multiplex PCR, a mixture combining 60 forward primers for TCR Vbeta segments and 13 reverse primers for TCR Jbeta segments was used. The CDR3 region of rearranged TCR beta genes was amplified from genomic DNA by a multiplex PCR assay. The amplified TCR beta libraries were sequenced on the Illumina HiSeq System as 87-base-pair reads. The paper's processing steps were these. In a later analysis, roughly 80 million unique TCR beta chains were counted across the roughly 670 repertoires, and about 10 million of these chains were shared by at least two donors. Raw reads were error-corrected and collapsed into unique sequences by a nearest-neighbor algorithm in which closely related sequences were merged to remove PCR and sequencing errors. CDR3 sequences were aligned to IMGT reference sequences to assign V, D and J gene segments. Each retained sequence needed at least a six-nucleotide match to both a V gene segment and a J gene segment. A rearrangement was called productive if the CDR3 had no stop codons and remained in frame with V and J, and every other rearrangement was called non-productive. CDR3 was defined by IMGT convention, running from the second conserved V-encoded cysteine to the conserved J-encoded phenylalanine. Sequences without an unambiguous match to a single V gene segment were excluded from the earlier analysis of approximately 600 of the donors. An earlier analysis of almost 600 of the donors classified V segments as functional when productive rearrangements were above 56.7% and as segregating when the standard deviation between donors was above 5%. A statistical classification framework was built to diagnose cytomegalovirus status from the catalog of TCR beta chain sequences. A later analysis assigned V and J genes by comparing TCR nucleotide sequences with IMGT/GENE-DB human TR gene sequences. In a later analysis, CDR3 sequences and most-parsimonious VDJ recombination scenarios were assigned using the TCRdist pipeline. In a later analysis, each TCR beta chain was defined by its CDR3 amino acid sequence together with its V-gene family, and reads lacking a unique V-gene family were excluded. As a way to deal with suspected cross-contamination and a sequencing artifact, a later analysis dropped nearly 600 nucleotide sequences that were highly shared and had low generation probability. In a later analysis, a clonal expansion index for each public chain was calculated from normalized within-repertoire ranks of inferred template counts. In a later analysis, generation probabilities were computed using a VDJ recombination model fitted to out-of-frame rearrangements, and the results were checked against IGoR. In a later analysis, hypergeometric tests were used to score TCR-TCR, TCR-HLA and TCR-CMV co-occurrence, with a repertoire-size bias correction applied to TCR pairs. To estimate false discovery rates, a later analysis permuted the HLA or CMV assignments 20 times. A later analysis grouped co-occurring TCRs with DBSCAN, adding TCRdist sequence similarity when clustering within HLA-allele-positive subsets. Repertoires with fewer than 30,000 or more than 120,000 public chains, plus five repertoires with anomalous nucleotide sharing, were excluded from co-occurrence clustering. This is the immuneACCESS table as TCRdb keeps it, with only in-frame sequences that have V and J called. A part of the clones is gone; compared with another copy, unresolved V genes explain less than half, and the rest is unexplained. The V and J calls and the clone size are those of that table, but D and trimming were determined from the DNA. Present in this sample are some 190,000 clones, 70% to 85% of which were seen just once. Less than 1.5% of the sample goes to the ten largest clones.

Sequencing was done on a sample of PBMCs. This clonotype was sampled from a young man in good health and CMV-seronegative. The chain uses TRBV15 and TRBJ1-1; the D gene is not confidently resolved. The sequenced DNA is TGTGCCACCAGTATGCCAGGAGGACTGAACACTGAAGCTTTCTTT. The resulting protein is CATSMPGGLNTEAFF.